This T cell receptor beta chain was identified during a study of early T cells in non-severe SARS-CoV-2 infection. Background on the study: Unsorted whole-blood RNA was sequenced in bulk, leaving chains unpaired.

The study, taken as a whole, reports: Reliance on VDJdb matching favored anti-spike CD8 responses; private and CD4 specificities were missed.

The V end was cut by 6 bases, the J end by 10 bases, with 21 bases between. This CDR3 is 14 amino acids long. Individual cDNA molecules received unique molecular identifiers. Using its own MiXCR run on the 5' RACE reads, TCRdb lists one record per CDR3 protein. This table has tens of thousands of distinct CDR3 sequences, approximately 6.3% appearing once. This clonotype was detected many times. Its antigen remains unidentified. The sequences come from whole blood, collected at baseline. This sequence was found in an adult who was a healthcare worker with PCR-confirmed SARS-CoV-2 infection or an uninfected control (not recorded which). The gene calls are TRBV12-3 or TRBV12-4 and TRBJ2-5, with D tentatively TRBD1 (6 bases). CDR3 sequence reads: CASSHGPDRKSQYF. Written as DNA, the CDR3 is TGTGCCAGCAGCCACGGACCCGACAGGAAGAGCCAGTACTTC.